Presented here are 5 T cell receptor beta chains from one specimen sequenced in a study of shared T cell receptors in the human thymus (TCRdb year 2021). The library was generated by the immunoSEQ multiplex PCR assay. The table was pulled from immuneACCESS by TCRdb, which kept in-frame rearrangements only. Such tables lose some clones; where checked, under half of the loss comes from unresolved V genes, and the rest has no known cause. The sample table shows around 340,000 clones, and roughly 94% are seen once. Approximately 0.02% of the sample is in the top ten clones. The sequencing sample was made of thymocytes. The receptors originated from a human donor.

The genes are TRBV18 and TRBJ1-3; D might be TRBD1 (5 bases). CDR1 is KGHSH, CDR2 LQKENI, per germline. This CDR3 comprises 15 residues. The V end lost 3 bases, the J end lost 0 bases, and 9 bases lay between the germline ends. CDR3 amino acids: CASSPGGVSGNTIYF. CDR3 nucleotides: TGTGCCAGCTCACCGGGGGGTGTCTCTGGAAACACCATATATTTT.

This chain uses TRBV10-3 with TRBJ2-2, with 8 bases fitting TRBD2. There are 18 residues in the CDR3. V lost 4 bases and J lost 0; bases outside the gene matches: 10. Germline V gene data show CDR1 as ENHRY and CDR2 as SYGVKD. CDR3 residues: CAISATGGLAANTGELFF. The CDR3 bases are TGTGCCATCAGTGCGACAGGAGGACTAGCAGCGAACACCGGGGAGCTGTTTTTT.

CDR3 sequence (DNA): TGTGCCACCAGCAGAGTAGGAACAGCCGCCCGAGGGCTGTACACCTTC. It translates to CATSRVGTAARGLYTF. The V gene is TRBV15, the J gene TRBJ1-2; D unresolved. Germline assignment: CDR1 LNHNV and CDR2 YYDKDF (reference sequence). The CDR3 sequence is 16 residues long. V lost 1 base and J 11 bases, leaving 23 bases between the germline ends.

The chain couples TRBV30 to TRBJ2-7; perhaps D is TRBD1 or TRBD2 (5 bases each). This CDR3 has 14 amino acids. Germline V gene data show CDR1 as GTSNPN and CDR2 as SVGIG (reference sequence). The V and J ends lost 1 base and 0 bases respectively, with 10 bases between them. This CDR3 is CAWSDRGSSYEQYF. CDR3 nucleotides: TGTGCCTGGAGTGACCGGGGCAGCTCCTACGAGCAGTACTTC.

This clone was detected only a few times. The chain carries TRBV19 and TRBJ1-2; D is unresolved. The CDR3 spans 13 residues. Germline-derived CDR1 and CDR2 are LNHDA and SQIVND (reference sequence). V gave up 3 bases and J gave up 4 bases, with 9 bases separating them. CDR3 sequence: CASSIRDSYGYTF. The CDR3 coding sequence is TGTGCCAGTAGTATCAGAGATTCCTATGGCTACACCTTC.